This T cell receptor beta chain was obtained from a study of blood T cell repertoires in COVID-19. There are 16 residues in the CDR3. Trimming removed 1 base at V and 6 bases at J, with 15 bases between. Germline-derived CDR1 and CDR2 are MGHRA and YSYEKL. Clones were sequenced by immunoSEQ multiplex PCR, and TCRdb holds only the in-frame ones, with some missing. The top ten hold under 0.65% of the sample, which has approximately 65,000 clones, 90% seen once. The sequenced sample consisted of peripheral blood. The chain is built from TRBV4-1 and TRBJ1-4; no clear D gene. The source is a man aged 45-60 years with COVID-19, enrolled during active disease. The CDR3 region has the DNA TGCGCCAGCAGCCAAGTTTTAAGGAGGTCTGATGAAAAACTGTTTTTT. This sequence encodes CASSQVLRRSDEKLFF.